This entry concerns a single T cell receptor beta chain. The antigen remains undetermined. This sample's treatment: approximately nine-day PBMC culture with coronavirus spike peptide pools or control peptides (ViraFEST assay). This sample stems from a study of vaccination and CD4 T cells after COVID-19. The length of the CDR3 is 16 residues. The ends were cut back, 1 base at V and 4 bases at J, with 16 bases in the middle. The germline V gene encodes CDR1 SGHTA and CDR2 FQGNSA. Sequence data for DNA of cultured CD4+ T cells were generated by the Oncomine TCR Beta short-read assay. TCRdb re-called the PCR reads through MiXCR, storing one row per CDR3 protein. The sample consists of approximately 12,000 distinct CDR3 sequences, approximately 82% of them appearing once.

This clonotype originated in a human donor who had recovered from COVID-19. The sequencing input was CD4+ T cells from blood, cultured in vitro. This rearrangement joins TRBV7-2 to TRBJ1-1; no firm D call. DNA of the CDR3: TGTGCCAGCAGCTTAGGATCTGCCAGGAGAGGCACTGAAGCTTTCTTT. Amino acids: CASSLGSARRGTEAFF. The whole variable domain, filled in from reference TRBV7-2 and TRBJ1-1, reads GAGVSQSPSNKVTEKGKDVELRCDPISGHTALYWYRQSLGQGLEFLIYFQGNSAPDKSGLPSDRFSAERTGGSVSTLTIQRTQQEDSAVYLCASSLGSARRGTEAFFGQGTRLTVV.